This T cell receptor (beta chain) emerged from a study of T cells in Graves' hyperthyroidism and ophthalmopathy. Study as a whole: Specimen type is peripheral blood, collected at initial diagnosis prior to any treatment.

This clonotype was counted only a few times. The antigen is unknown. CDR1 and CDR2 (germline): DFQATT, SNEGSKA (reference sequence). With 3 bases removed from V and 2 bases from J, the gap between germline ends came to 10 bases. This CDR3 has 13 amino acids. Diagnoses rested on clinical symptoms, serum thyroxine and TRAb, thyroid ultrasound and orbital computed tomography. Study-level points and caveats: Blood also contained most expanded thyroid clonotypes above 0.001. Ophthalmopathy prediction by the model preceded onset by a median roughly 6.3 months.

RNA transcripts gave rise to amplified TCR beta CDR3 regions. Researchers ran a first-round RT-PCR on the TCR CDR3 using the HTBI primer set. TCRdb called the multiplex PCR reads again in MiXCR, with one record for every CDR3 protein. The data show roughly 350,000 distinct CDR3 sequences, approximately 15% seen once. The chain combines TRBV20-1 with TRBJ1-1; D is uncertain. This receptor was identified in a young woman with Graves' hyperthyroidism. Material for sequencing was blood. CDR3 nucleotides: TGCAGTGCTAGGGACCAGGAAAACACTGAAGCTTTCTTT. This codes for CSARDQENTEAFF.